This TCR beta chain comes out of a study of OX40 agonist ivuxolimab in advanced cancers. Study information: Patients with prior anti-PD-1, anti-PD-L1 or anti-CTLA-4 therapy were eligible; 40% had some. Findings of the study overall: Those patients achieving a partial response at 0.1-3.0 mg/kg showed among the lowest clonal expansion. Both blood CD4+ and CD8+ T cells showed clonal growth by week 6 at 0.1 to 3.0 mg/kg. Averaged across samples, CD8+ T cells carried more expanded clones than CD4+ did.

On this clone itself: The target antigen is unknown.

Profiled with immunoSEQ multiplex PCR; TCRdb holds only in-frame clones, not every one. The table has 74,000 or so clones, approximately 85% seen once. The ends were cut back, 3 bases at V and 3 bases at J, with 8 bases in the middle. Germline CDR1 KGHSH, CDR2 LQKENI. The CDR3 runs 13 residues. The sequences come from CD4+ or CD8+ T cells sorted from blood, collected in a trial of the OX40 agonist ivuxolimab. This clonotype was sampled from an adult with an advanced solid tumor such as melanoma, head and neck, liver or kidney cancer. The chain carries TRBV18 and TRBJ1-2; no reliable D call. In DNA, the CDR3 is TGTGCCAGCTCACCCAGCCTTGACTATGGCTACACCTTC. This encodes CASSPSLDYGYTF.